These 9 T cell receptor beta chains originate from one sample sequenced in a study of control samples from healthy donors and cancer patients. Sequencing used immunoSEQ multiplex PCR; TCRdb keeps in-frame clones, though not all of them. The repertoire holds some 190,000 clones, with approximately 90% as singletons. What was sequenced was blood. These receptors all stem from a man younger than 40 in good health.

The chain carries TRBV27 and TRBJ2-3; D is possibly TRBD2 (5 bases). In germline, CDR1 is MNHEY, CDR2 SMNVEV (reference sequence). Between the trimmed V and J ends, which lost 2 bases and 13 bases, there was a span of 16 bases. CDR3 length: 13 amino acids. The CDR3 sequence: CASSLSKPTIEYF. The CDR3 nucleotides read TGTGCCAGCAGTTTAAGTAAACCGACTATCGAGTATTTT.

V is TRBV6-5 and J is TRBJ1-1; a weak D match, TRBD1 (5 bases). V was cut by 2 bases and J by 4 bases, with 14 bases left in between. Germline V gene lookup returns CDR1 MNHEY and CDR2 SVGAGI. The CDR3 is 15 amino acids. The CDR3, as DNA: TGTGCCAGCAGTTACGAGGGGCGCAGTATCACTGAAGCTTTCTTT. Translating it yields CASSYEGRSITEAFF.

This rearrangement joins TRBV13 to TRBJ2-1; 11 nucleotides line up with TRBD2. This CDR3 has 17 residues. J gave up 4 bases and V 6 bases, and 11 bases lay outside the gene matches. Germline loops: CDR1 PRHDT, CDR2 FYEKMQ (reference sequence). The CDR3 DNA reads as TGTGCCAGCAGTTCCATAGCGGGGGGGCCAGGATACAATGAGCAGTTCTTC. Amino acid sequence: CASSSIAGGPGYNEQFF.

CDR3 sequence reads: CSVIIYAGADTEAFF. DNA for the CDR3: TGCAGCGTTATTATTTACGCGGGCGCGGACACTGAAGCTTTCTTT. The chain employs TRBV29-1 and TRBJ1-1; no reliable D call. This CDR3 contains 15 residues. Germline CDR1 and CDR2: SQVTM and ANQGSEA. Trimming cost V 5 bases and J 3 bases, with 19 bases left between them.

The rearrangement joins TRBV2 to TRBJ1-2; D possibly corresponds to TRBD1 (6 bases). The CDR3 has 14 residues. Germline loops: CDR1 SNHLY, CDR2 FYNNEI. V shed 7 bases and J shed 5 bases, with 17 bases lying between them. The CDR3 DNA is TGTGCCAGCAACATCCGAGACAGGAGTTATGGCTACACCTTC. As protein: CASNIRDRSYGYTF. Full variable domain (missing parts from reference TRBV2 and TRBJ1-2): EPEVTQTPSHQVTQMGQEVILRCVPISNHLYFYWYRQILGQKVEFLVSFYNNEISEKSEIFDDQFSVERPDGSNFTLKIRSTKLEDSAMYFCASNIRDRSYGYTFGSGTRLTVV.

The chain carries TRBV6-1 and TRBJ1-6; D is uncertain. The CDR3 totals 17 residues. CDR1 is MNHNS, CDR2 SASEGT, per germline. Trimming shortened V by 2 bases and J by 0 bases, and 11 bases separated the two germline ends. CDR3 bases: TGTGCCAGCAGTGAAAGCGGTGCCAGCTCCTATAATTCACCCCTCCACTTT. Amino acids: CASSESGASSYNSPLHF.

This chain links TRBV16 with TRBJ1-5; no firm D call. Germline CDR1 is KGHSY and CDR2 is FQNENV. The V and J ends lost 4 bases and 3 bases respectively, with 16 bases between them. The CDR3 contains 16 residues. CDR3 sequence: CASSPRTGSHNQPQHF. Written as DNA, the CDR3 is TGTGCCAGCAGCCCGAGGACGGGGTCGCACAATCAGCCCCAGCATTTT.

The rearrangement uses TRBV19 and TRBJ1-4; TRBD1 agrees at 7 bases. The CDR3 runs 14 residues. The J segment lost 3 bases and the V segment lost 6 bases, leaving 4 bases of the junction unmatched. In germline, CDR1 is LNHDA, CDR2 SQIVND (reference sequence). The CDR3 loop reads CASSLGTANEKLFF. In nucleotides, the CDR3 is TGTGCCAGTAGCCTCGGGACAGCTAATGAAAAACTGTTTTTT. The full variable domain, with the rest looked up from reference TRBV19 and TRBJ1-4, is DGGITQSPKYLFRKEGQNVTLSCEQNLNHDAMYWYRQDPGQGLRLIYYSQIVNDFQKGDIAEGYSVSREKKESFPLTVTSAQKNPTAFYLCASSLGTANEKLFFGSGTQLSVL.

The gene calls are TRBV19 and TRBJ1-3; D is ambiguous. V lost 2 bases, J lost 0 bases, and 8 bases lay in between. The CDR3 loop spans 15 amino acids. The germline gives CDR1 LNHDA, CDR2 SQIVND (reference sequence). The CDR3 bases are TGTGCCAGTAGTATATCTGGGATCTCTGGAAACACCATATATTTT. The encoded protein is CASSISGISGNTIYF.